This T cell receptor beta chain was retrieved from a study of CD8 T cells in ankylosing spondylitis. Study results and caveats: Relatively rare in peripheral blood, disease-linked clones were also CD8+. Reported data indicate significant enrichment of disease-linked clones within matched ankylosing spondylitis synovial fluid. In ankylosing spondylitis blood, a motif of several highly homologous TCR beta variants appeared characteristic.

This clonotype was detected ten times or more. Its cognate antigen is unknown. Germline V gives CDR1 MDHEN, CDR2 SYDVKM. V was cut by 7 bases and J by 6 bases, with 18 bases left in between. The CDR3 spans 15 residues. Quantitative 5'-RACE with molecular barcodes produced the TCR beta libraries. TCRdb itself ran the 5' RACE reads through MiXCR, one entry per CDR3 protein. The sample yields around 18,000 distinct CDR3 sequences, approximately 7.6% seen once. Sequenced sample: blood. The TCR comes from a male donor with ankylosing spondylitis or in good health (not recorded which). The gene calls are TRBV28 and TRBJ2-2; D remains unclear. The CDR3 nucleotides read TGTGCCAGCAATCAACCCGGGTTTAAAGCCGGGGAGCTGTTTTTT. It specifies CASNQPGFKAGELFF.